Presented here are 29 T cell receptor beta chains from one specimen sequenced in a study of shared clonotypes between healthy human individuals. It was CD45RO-negative cells, positively selected for CCR7, that made up naive CD8 cells, with terminally differentiated effector memory CD45RA+ cells excluded. Generated by immunoSEQ multiplex PCR, the TCRdb table keeps only in-frame clones and is missing some. The table lists about 590,000 clones, roughly 95% of them singletons. Sequenced material: naive CD8+ T cells sorted from blood. The receptors shown here come from a woman aged 30 to 39 in good health.

V gene TRBV10-3 combines with J gene TRBJ2-1; unclear D gene. The V end was cut by 0 bases, the J end by 0 bases, with 6 bases between. The germline V gene encodes CDR1 ENHRY and CDR2 SYGVKD. The CDR3 consists of 15 residues. Written as DNA, the CDR3 is TGTGCCATCAGTGAGTCGGTAGCCTCCTACAATGAGCAGTTCTTC. Amino acid sequence: CAISESVASYNEQFF.

V gene TRBV5-6 combines with J gene TRBJ1-5; D gene uncertain. With 0 bases removed from V and 1 base from J, the gap between germline ends came to 8 bases. The CDR3 extends over 15 amino acids. Germline-derived CDR1 and CDR2 are SGHDT and YYEEEE. For the CDR3, the DNA is TGTGCCAGCAGCTTGGACTCAACGAGCAATCAGCCCCAGCATTTT. Translated: CASSLDSTSNQPQHF. Drawing the rest from reference TRBV5-6 and TRBJ1-5, the complete variable domain is DAGVTQSPTHLIKTRGQQVTLRCSPKSGHDTVSWYQQALGQGPQFIFQYYEEEERQRGNFPDRFSGHQFPNYSSELNVNALLLGDSALYLCASSLDSTSNQPQHFGDGTRLSIL.

This clone has only one observation. The genes are TRBV10-2 and TRBJ2-2, with TRBD2 identical over 9 bases. The CDR3 loop spans 14 amino acids. Germline values: CDR1 WSHSY, CDR2 SAAADI. V shed 7 bases, J shed 6 bases, and the junction held 6 bases outside the gene matches. The CDR3: CASTLAGVSGELFF. In DNA, the CDR3 is TGCGCCAGCACCTTAGCGGGAGTATCCGGGGAGCTGTTTTTT.

The chain carries TRBV2 and TRBJ2-1, with TRBD2 as a possible D gene (6 bases). Germline V gene data show CDR1 as SNHLY and CDR2 as FYNNEI. Trimming took 5 bases from V and 7 from J, leaving 18 bases between them. The CDR3 runs 15 residues. In DNA form, the CDR3 reads TGTGCCAGCAGTTATGGACTACCGACCCTAAATGAGCAGTTCTTC. This gives the protein CASSYGLPTLNEQFF.

About this clone itself: Sequence at one end of the junction differs from germline and may be a read error. The rearrangement uses TRBV27 and TRBJ1-5; 8 bases align to TRBD1. The CDR3 sequence is 9 residues long. Germline V CDR1 and CDR2: MNHEY, SMNVEV (reference sequence). The CDR3 nucleotides read TGTGCCAGCAGGGGACAGGACCACTTT. This sequence encodes CASRGQDHF.

V and J are TRBV5-1 and TRBJ2-7; no clear D gene. Germline assignment: CDR1 SGHRS and CDR2 YFSETQ. The V end lost 0 bases, the J end lost 3 bases, and 10 bases lay between the germline ends. There are 14 residues in the CDR3. The CDR3 spells CASSLEHIDYEQYF. In DNA, the CDR3 is TGCGCCAGCAGCTTGGAGCACATCGACTACGAGCAGTACTTC.

The gene calls are TRBV29-1 and TRBJ2-7; 9 nucleotides match TRBD1. V gave up 4 bases and J gave up 1 base; unmatched junction bases: 8. The germline CDR1 and CDR2 sequences are SQVTM and ANQGSEA. The CDR3 is 15 residues long. CDR3 loop: CSVVSRQGGSYEQYF. DNA for the CDR3: TGCAGCGTTGTCTCCCGACAGGGGGGGTCCTACGAGCAGTACTTC.

This clone has only a few counts. CDR3 sequence (DNA): TGTGCCAGCAGCCCCCAACCCTTCAGCGGGAGCTACGAGCAGTACTTC. Translated: CASSPQPFSGSYEQYF. The rearrangement links TRBV9 to TRBJ2-7, with 8 bases that match TRBD2. The J segment lost 3 bases and the V segment lost 4 bases, leaving 12 bases of the junction unmatched. This CDR3 comprises 16 residues. Germline V gene sequence: CDR1 SGDLS, CDR2 YYNGEE. Full variable domain (outside the CDR3, taken from reference TRBV9 and TRBJ2-7): DSGVTQTPKHLITATGQRVTLRCSPRSGDLSVYWYQQSLDQGLQFLIQYYNGEERAKGNILERFSAQQFPDLHSELNLSSLELGDSALYFCASSPQPFSGSYEQYFGPGTRLTVT.

This clone came up a few times. The chain uses TRBV2 and TRBJ1-2, with D tentatively TRBD1 (6 bases). CDR3 size: 10 residues. V lost 7 bases and J 10 bases, leaving 10 bases between the germline ends. Germline CDR1 is SNHLY and CDR2 is FYNNEI. The CDR3 DNA follows: TGTGCCAGCACACAGGGTCTCTACACCTTC. Translating it yields CASTQGLYTF.

The V and J genes are TRBV7-2 and TRBJ2-2; TRBD2 might be the D (6 bases). This CDR3 has 15 amino acids. Germline V lookup: CDR1 SGHTA, CDR2 FQGNSA. The V gene lost 1 base and the J gene lost 4 bases, with 10 bases spanning the gap. The CDR3 loop is CASSLEAGPTGELFF. The CDR3 DNA reads TGTGCCAGCAGCTTAGAGGCGGGGCCCACCGGGGAGCTGTTTTTT.

V and J are TRBV15 and TRBJ2-7, with 11 bases identical to TRBD1. The germline gives CDR1 LNHNV, CDR2 YYDKDF (reference sequence). V trimming: 3 bases; J trimming: 3 bases; junction bases outside the gene matches: 7. CDR3 length equals 16 residues. In nucleotides, the CDR3 is TGTGCCACCAGCAGCGGAACGGGACAGGGGGTCTACGAGCAGTACTTC. This codes for CATSSGTGQGVYEQYF.

The rearrangement uses TRBV9 and TRBJ2-1, with a possible D match to TRBD2 (6 bases). With 3 bases removed from V and 1 base from J, the gap between germline ends came to 11 bases. The CDR3 sequence is 15 residues long. Germline assignment: CDR1 SGDLS and CDR2 YYNGEE. CDR3 loop: CASSAEGLSYNEQFF. The CDR3 DNA follows: TGTGCCAGCAGCGCAGAGGGACTTTCCTACAATGAGCAGTTCTTC.

The chain couples TRBV7-3 to TRBJ1-1; D is undetermined. The germline V gene has CDR1 SGHTA and CDR2 FQGTGA. CDR3 length: 14 amino acids. V dropped 5 bases and J dropped 2 bases, with 12 bases sitting between them. The CDR3 here is CASSGVGGNTEAFF. The CDR3 region has the DNA TGTGCCAGCAGCGGGGTGGGTGGAAACACTGAAGCTTTCTTT.

With regard to this clone: At one of its ends the junction is not consistent with the germline gene, which may arise from a read error. The chain combines TRBV15 with TRBJ2-3, with TRBD2 matching 7 bases. Germline CDR1 reads LNHNV; CDR2 reads YYDKDF (reference sequence). The CDR3 contains 16 residues. The CDR3, as DNA: TGTGCCACCGGGGGTGGGGACTATCCCCTCGCGGGGAGCGGGGATTTT. This codes for CATGGGDYPLAGSGDF.

The rearrangement uses TRBV19 and TRBJ2-7; 7 bases align to TRBD1. The CDR3 contains 15 residues. Trimming at V came to 11 bases and at J to 2 bases, leaving 15 bases not matched to a gene. Germline values: CDR1 LNHDA, CDR2 SQIVND (reference sequence). The CDR3 bases are TGTGCCTCTTCCCCCCCCTGGGGACAGCCCTACGAGCAGTACTTC. Residues: CASSPPWGQPYEQYF.

The rearrangement links TRBV15 to TRBJ2-7; D perhaps matches TRBD1 (5 bases). V was trimmed by 2 bases and J by 3 bases, leaving 8 bases between them. CDR3 size: 13 residues. Germline loops: CDR1 LNHNV, CDR2 YYDKDF (reference sequence). The CDR3: CATSRQGRYEQYF. As DNA, the CDR3 is TGTGCCACCAGCAGACAGGGCCGCTACGAGCAGTACTTC. Full variable domain (outside the CDR3, taken from reference TRBV15 and TRBJ2-7): DAMVIQNPRYQVTQFGKPVTLSCSQTLNHNVMYWYQQKSSQAPKLLFHYYDKDFNNEADTPDNFQSRRPNTSFCFLDIRSPGLGDTAMYLCATSRQGRYEQYFGPGTRLTVT.

The chain employs TRBV6-1 and TRBJ1-5, with TRBD1 identical over 7 bases. J was trimmed by 7 bases and V by 3 bases; bases with no gene match: 12. The germline V gene encodes CDR1 MNHNS and CDR2 SASEGT. CDR3 length: 16 residues. This CDR3 reads CASSELTGVDGQPQHF. CDR3 sequence (DNA): TGTGCCAGCAGTGAGCTCACAGGGGTGGACGGACAGCCCCAGCATTTT.

The chain employs TRBV6-1 and TRBJ2-7; weak D call: TRBD2 (6 bases). Trimming took off 4 bases at V and 2 bases at J, with 15 bases between the two ends. The CDR3 consists of 15 residues. Germline assignment: CDR1 MNHNS and CDR2 SASEGT. The chain's CDR3 is CASSGGRLAAYEQYF. CDR3 in DNA: TGTGCCAGCAGTGGCGGTAGATTAGCGGCCTACGAGCAGTACTTC.

V and J are TRBV2 and TRBJ2-7, with D maybe TRBD1 (6 bases). V lost 6 bases, J lost 3 bases, and 12 bases lay in between. Per germline, CDR1 SNHLY and CDR2 FYNNEI. The CDR3 length is 13 residues. The CDR3 sequence is CASSADSSYEQYF. CDR3 DNA sequence: TGTGCCAGCAGCGCGGACAGTAGCTACGAGCAGTACTTC.

The J gene is TRBJ1-2, the V gene TRBV27, with 7 bases lining up with TRBD1. In germline, CDR1 is MNHEY, CDR2 SMNVEV (reference sequence). With 2 bases clipped from V and 6 bases from J, the junction kept 9 bases outside the gene matches. The length of the CDR3 is 15 residues. CDR3 sequence: CASSLGAGGMDGYTF. CDR3 bases: TGTGCCAGCAGTTTAGGGGCAGGGGGAATGGATGGCTACACCTTC.

The chain carries TRBV9 and TRBJ2-5, with 9 bases matching TRBD1. CDR1 SGDLS and CDR2 YYNGEE come from the germline V gene. CDR3 length: 16 amino acids. The V segment lost 3 bases and the J segment 2 bases; nucleotides outside the gene matches: 8. The CDR3 reads CASSERQGEGQETQYF. The CDR3, as DNA: TGTGCCAGCAGCGAGCGACAGGGGGAGGGTCAAGAGACCCAGTACTTC. The full variable domain, completed using reference TRBV9 and TRBJ2-5, is DSGVTQTPKHLITATGQRVTLRCSPRSGDLSVYWYQQSLDQGLQFLIQYYNGEERAKGNILERFSAQQFPDLHSELNLSSLELGDSALYFCASSERQGEGQETQYFGPGTRLLVL.

Details on this clone: Other DNA sequences in this specimen translate into the identical CDR3. V is TRBV28 and J is TRBJ1-5, with D perhaps matching TRBD1 (6 bases). Germline CDR1 is MDHEN and CDR2 is SYDVKM. The CDR3 extends over 13 amino acids. Trimming stripped 3 bases from V and 5 bases from J, with 8 bases between. This CDR3 is CASSLRGDQPQHF. In DNA, the CDR3 is TGTGCCAGCAGTTTGAGGGGGGATCAGCCCCAGCATTTT.

The chain joins TRBV15 to TRBJ1-5, with unresolved D. The CDR3 runs 15 residues. V was pared by 8 bases and J by 3 bases, with 17 bases between. CDR1 is LNHNV and CDR2 is YYDKDF in the germline V gene (reference sequence). Written as DNA, the CDR3 is TGTGCCACCGGCCCAGGAGAAGCTTCCAATCAGCCCCAGCATTTT. It yields the protein CATGPGEASNQPQHF. The entire variable domain, with the rest obtained from reference TRBV15 and TRBJ1-5, is as follows: DAMVIQNPRYQVTQFGKPVTLSCSQTLNHNVMYWYQQKSSQAPKLLFHYYDKDFNNEADTPDNFQSRRPNTSFCFLDIRSPGLGDTAMYLCATGPGEASNQPQHFGDGTRLSIL.

V and J are TRBV21-1 and TRBJ2-7; the table calls TRBD2, which could not be checked here. TRBV21-1 is labeled a pseudogene. The CDR3 has 17 amino acids. The DNA of the CDR3 is TGTGCCAGCAGCAAGAACCCGGATCTAGCGGGAGTATGTGAGCAGTACTTC. Translated, it gives CASSKNPDLAGVCEQYF.

The rearrangement links TRBV27 to TRBJ1-4; TRBD1 matches at 9 bases. The trim removed 3 bases at V and 4 bases at J, leaving 3 bases unmatched. This CDR3 contains 15 residues. Germline lookup yields CDR1 MNHEY and CDR2 SMNVEV (reference sequence). The CDR3 is CASSFGQGFNEKLFF. Here the CDR3 DNA reads TGTGCCAGCAGTTTCGGACAGGGGTTTAATGAAAAACTGTTTTTT.

The chain joins TRBV4-1 to TRBJ1-4, with a weak D call TRBD1 (5 bases). Trimming took off 1 base at V and 14 bases at J, with 8 bases between the two ends. Germline V CDR1 and CDR2: MGHRA, YSYEKL. The length of the CDR3 is 11 residues. CDR3: CASSQGGALFF. The CDR3 DNA reads TGCGCCAGCAGCCAAGGAGGGGCCCTGTTTTTT.

This chain uses TRBV11-2 with TRBJ2-1, with a tentative D call TRBD2 (5 bases). From germline, CDR1 is SGHAT and CDR2 FQNNGV. This CDR3 spans 15 amino acids. Trimming shortened V by 3 bases and J by 0 bases, and 9 bases separated the two germline ends. CDR3 protein: CASSLDSGSYNEQFF. The DNA for the CDR3 is TGTGCCAGCAGCTTGGACTCAGGCTCCTACAATGAGCAGTTCTTC.

The V gene is TRBV9, the J gene TRBJ2-3, with 7 bases aligning to TRBD1. The trim removed 3 bases at V and 0 bases at J, leaving 4 bases unmatched. This CDR3 is built from 15 residues. Germline V gene lookup returns CDR1 SGDLS and CDR2 YYNGEE. This CDR3 reads CASSAGTASTDTQYF. As DNA, the CDR3 is TGTGCCAGCAGCGCCGGGACAGCGAGCACAGATACGCAGTATTTT.

J is TRBJ2-7 and V is TRBV10-3; 9 bases align to TRBD2. The germline V gene has CDR1 ENHRY and CDR2 SYGVKD. Unmatched junction bases numbered 0, after V lost 0 bases and J lost 3 bases. CDR3 length: 14 residues. The CDR3 here is CAISESREGYEQYF. Here the CDR3 DNA reads TGTGCCATCAGTGAGTCGCGGGAGGGCTACGAGCAGTACTTC.